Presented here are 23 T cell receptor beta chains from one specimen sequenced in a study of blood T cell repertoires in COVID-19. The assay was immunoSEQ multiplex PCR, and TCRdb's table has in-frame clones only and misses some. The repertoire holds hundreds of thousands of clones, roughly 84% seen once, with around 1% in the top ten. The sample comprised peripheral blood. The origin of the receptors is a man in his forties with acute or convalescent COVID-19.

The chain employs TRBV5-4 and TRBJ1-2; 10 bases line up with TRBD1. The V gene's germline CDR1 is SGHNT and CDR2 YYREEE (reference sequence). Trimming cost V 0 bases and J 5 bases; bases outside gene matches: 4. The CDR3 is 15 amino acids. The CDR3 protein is CASSLVTGGAYGYTF. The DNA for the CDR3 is TGTGCCAGCAGCTTGGTGACAGGGGGCGCGTATGGCTACACCTTC.

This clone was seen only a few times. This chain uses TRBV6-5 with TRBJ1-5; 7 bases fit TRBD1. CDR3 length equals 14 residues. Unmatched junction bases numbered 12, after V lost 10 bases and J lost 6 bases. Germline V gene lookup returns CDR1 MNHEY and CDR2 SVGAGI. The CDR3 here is CATQQGLTGQPQHF. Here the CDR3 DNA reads TGTGCCACTCAACAGGGGTTAACGGGTCAGCCCCAGCATTTT.

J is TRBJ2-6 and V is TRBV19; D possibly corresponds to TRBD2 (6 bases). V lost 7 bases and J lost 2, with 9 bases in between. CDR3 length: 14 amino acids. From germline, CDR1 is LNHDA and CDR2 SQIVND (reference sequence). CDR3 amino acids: CASTPGAGANVLTF. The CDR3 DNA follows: TGTGCCAGTACCCCGGGAGCTGGGGCCAACGTCCTGACTTTC.

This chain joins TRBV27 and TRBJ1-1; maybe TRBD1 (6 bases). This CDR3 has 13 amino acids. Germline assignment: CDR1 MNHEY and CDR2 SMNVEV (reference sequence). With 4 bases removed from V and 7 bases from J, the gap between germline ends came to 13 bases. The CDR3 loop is CASSSVGGVEAFF. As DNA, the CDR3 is TGTGCCAGCAGTTCTGTAGGGGGGGTTGAAGCTTTCTTT.

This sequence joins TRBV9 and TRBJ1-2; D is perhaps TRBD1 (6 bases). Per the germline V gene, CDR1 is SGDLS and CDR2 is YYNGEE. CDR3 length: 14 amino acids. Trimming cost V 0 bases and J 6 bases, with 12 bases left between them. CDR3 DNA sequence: TGTGCCAGCAGCGTAGGGGGGCCGGTTAATGGCTACACCTTC. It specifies CASSVGGPVNGYTF.

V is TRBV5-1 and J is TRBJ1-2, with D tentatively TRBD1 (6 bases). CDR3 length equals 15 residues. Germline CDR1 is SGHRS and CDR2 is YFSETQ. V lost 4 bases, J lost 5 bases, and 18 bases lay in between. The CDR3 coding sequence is TGCGCCAGCAGCCTAGAGGGGGTTGTGAGGTATGGCTACACCTTC. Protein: CASSLEGVVRYGYTF.

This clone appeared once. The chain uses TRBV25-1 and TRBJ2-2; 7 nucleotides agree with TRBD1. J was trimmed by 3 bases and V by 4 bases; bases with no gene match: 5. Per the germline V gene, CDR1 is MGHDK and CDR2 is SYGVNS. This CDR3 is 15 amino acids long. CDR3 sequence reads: CASSGQQGHTGELFF. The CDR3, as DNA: TGTGCCAGCAGTGGCCAACAGGGGCACACCGGGGAGCTGTTTTTT.

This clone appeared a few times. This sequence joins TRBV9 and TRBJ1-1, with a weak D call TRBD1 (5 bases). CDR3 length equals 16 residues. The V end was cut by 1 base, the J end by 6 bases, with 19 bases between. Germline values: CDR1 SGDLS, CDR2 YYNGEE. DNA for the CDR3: TGTGCCAGCAGCGTAACAGGAGGGCCCGGGGGAGCTGAAGCTTTCTTT. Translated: CASSVTGGPGGAEAFF.

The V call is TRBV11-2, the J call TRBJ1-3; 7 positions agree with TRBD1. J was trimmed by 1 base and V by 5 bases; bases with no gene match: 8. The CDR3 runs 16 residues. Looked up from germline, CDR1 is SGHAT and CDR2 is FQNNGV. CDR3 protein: CASSPRTGYSGNTIYF. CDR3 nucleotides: TGTGCCAGCAGCCCGAGGACAGGATATTCTGGAAACACCATATATTTT.

The CDR3, as DNA: TGTGCCATCAGTGATCAGGGGAACTATGGCTACACCTTC. The encoded protein is CAISDQGNYGYTF. The chain carries TRBV10-3 and TRBJ1-2, with a tentative D call TRBD1 (6 bases). Germline V gives CDR1 ENHRY, CDR2 SYGVKD. V lost 3 bases and J lost 2, with 7 bases in between. CDR3 size: 13 residues.

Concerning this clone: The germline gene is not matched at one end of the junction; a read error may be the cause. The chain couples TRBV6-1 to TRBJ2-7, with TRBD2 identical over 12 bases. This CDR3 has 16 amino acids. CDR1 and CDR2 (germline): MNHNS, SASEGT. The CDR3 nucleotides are TGTGCCAGCAGCGAAGCCACTAGCGGGGGGCCCTACGAGCAGTACTTC. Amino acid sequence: CASSEATSGGPYEQYF.

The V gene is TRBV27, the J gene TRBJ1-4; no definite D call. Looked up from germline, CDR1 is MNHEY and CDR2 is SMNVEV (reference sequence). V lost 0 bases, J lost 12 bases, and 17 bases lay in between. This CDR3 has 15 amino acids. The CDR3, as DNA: TGTGCCAGCAGTTTATCGGGTCGTGCTGGCGGTGAACTGTTTTTT. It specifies CASSLSGRAGGELFF.

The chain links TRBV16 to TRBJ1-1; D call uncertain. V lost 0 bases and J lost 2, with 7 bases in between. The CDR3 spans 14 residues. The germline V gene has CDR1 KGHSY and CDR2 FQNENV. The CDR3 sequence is CASSQSGVNTEAFF. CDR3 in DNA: TGTGCCAGCAGCCAATCCGGGGTTAACACTGAAGCTTTCTTT. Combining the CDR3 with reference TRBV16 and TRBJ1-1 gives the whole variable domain GEEVAQTPKHLVRGEGQKAKLYCAPIKGHSYVFWYQQVLKNEFKFLISFQNENVFDETGMPKERFSAKCLPNSPCSLEIQATKLEDSAVYFCASSQSGVNTEAFFGQGTRLTVV.

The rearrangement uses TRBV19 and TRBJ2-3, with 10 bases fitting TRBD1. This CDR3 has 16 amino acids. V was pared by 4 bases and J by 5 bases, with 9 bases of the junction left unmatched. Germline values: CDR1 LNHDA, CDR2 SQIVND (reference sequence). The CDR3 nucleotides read TGTGCCAGTAGTACCCTTCCGGGACAGGGGTTAGATACGCAGTATTTT. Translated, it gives CASSTLPGQGLDTQYF.

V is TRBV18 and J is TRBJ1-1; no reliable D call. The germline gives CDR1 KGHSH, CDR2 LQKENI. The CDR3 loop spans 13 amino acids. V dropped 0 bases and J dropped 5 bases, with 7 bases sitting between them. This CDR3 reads CASSPPVRTEAFF. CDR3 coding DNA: TGTGCCAGCTCACCACCAGTCAGGACTGAAGCTTTCTTT.

The CDR3 bases are TGTGCAAGTCGCTTAGTCCCAAGACCCGTCGACAGGGGCCTTTGGGATGACTCTGGAAACACCATATATTTT. Protein: CASRLVPRPVDRGLWDDSGNTIYF. The rearrangement joins TRBV12-2 to TRBJ1-3; TRBD1 is the table's D call and was not checked against the DNA. TRBV12-2 is a listed pseudogene. This CDR3 spans 24 amino acids.

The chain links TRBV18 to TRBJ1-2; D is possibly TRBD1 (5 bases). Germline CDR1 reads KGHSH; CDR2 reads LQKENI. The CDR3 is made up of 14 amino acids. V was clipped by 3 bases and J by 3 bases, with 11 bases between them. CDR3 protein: CASSPSRVDYGYTF. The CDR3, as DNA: TGTGCCAGCTCACCTTCCAGGGTTGACTATGGCTACACCTTC.

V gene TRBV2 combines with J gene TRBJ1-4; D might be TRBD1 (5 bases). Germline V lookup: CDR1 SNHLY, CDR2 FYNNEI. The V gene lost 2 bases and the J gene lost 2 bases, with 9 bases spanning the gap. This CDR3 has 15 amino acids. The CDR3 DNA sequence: TGTGCCAGCAGTGAAACGGGGGATACTAATGAAAAACTGTTTTTT. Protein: CASSETGDTNEKLFF.

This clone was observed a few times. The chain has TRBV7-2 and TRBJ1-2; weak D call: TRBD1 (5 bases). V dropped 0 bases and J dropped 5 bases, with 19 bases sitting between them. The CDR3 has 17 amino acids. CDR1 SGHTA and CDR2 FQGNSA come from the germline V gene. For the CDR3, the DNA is TGTGCCAGCAGCTTAGCGCCTATGGGGGGTTCCTCTTATGGCTACACCTTC. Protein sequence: CASSLAPMGGSSYGYTF.

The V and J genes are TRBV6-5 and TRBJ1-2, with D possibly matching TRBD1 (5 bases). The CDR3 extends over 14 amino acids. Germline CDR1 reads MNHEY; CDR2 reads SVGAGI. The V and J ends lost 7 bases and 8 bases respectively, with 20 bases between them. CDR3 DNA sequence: TGTGCCAGCAAGCTATCGACGGGGGGAAAGGGCTACACCTTC. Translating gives CASKLSTGGKGYTF.

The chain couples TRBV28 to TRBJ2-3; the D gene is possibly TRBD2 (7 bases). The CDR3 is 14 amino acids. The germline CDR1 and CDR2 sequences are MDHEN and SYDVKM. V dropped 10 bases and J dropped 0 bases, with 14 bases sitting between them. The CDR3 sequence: CATSKGGSTDTQYF. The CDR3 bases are TGTGCCACATCGAAGGGGGGGAGCACAGATACGCAGTATTTT.

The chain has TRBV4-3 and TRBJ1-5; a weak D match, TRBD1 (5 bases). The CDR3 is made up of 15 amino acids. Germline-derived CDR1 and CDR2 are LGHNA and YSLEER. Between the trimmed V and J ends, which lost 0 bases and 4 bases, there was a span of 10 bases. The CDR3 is CASSQDGAGNQPQHF. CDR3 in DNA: TGCGCCAGCAGCCAAGATGGGGCTGGAAATCAGCCCCAGCATTTT.

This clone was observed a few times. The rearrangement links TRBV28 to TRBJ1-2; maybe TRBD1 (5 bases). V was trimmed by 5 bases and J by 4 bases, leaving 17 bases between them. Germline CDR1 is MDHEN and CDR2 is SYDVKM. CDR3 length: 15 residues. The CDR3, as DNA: TGTGCCAGCAGTCTAAGAGCAGGGTCCGGCTATGGCTACACCTTC. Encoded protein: CASSLRAGSGYGYTF.